Listed below are T cell receptor beta chains from one sample, sequenced in a study of shared clonotypes between healthy human individuals. Here immunoSEQ multiplex PCR was the method, and the copy in TCRdb shows in-frame clones only, minus some. The top ten hold roughly 0.15% of the sample, which has millions of clones, around 90% seen once. Specimen: naive CD4+ T cells sorted from blood. These receptors all come from a man in his late teens or twenties in good health. Each CDR3 is given with its conserved first and last residue. D genes are given only for firm matches. Rows may omit the clone size; those that give it use once, few, many or a size class.

j_gene: TRBJ2-7; v_gene: TRBV2; d_gene: -; abundance: -; CDR3aa: CASSVVALNEQYF; CDR3nt: TGTGCCAGCAGTGTAGTAGCATTGAACGAGCAGTACTTC
j_gene: TRBJ2-5; v_gene: TRBV18; d_gene: -; abundance: -; CDR3aa: CASSNQDRETQYF; CDR3nt: TGTGCCAGCTCAAATCAGGATAGAGAGACCCAGTACTTC
j_gene: TRBJ2-4; v_gene: TRBV2; d_gene: TRBD2; abundance: -; CDR3aa: CASRGLAGGTGAKNIQYF; CDR3nt: TGTGCCAGCAGGGGACTAGCGGGGGGGACTGGGGCCAAAAACATTCAGTACTTC
j_gene: TRBJ2-7; v_gene: TRBV2; d_gene: -; abundance: -; CDR3aa: CASSEAGTGSYEQYF; CDR3nt: TGTGCCAGCAGTGAAGCTGGGACTGGATCCTACGAGCAGTACTTC
j_gene: TRBJ1-1; v_gene: TRBV5-4; d_gene: -; abundance: -; CDR3aa: CASSLADGNTEAFF; CDR3nt: TGTGCCAGCAGCTTGGCGGACGGGAACACTGAAGCTTTCTTT
j_gene: TRBJ2-1; v_gene: TRBV6-5; d_gene: TRBD1; abundance: -; CDR3aa: CASKRQGMGEQFF; CDR3nt: TGTGCCAGCAAGCGACAGGGTATGGGTGAGCAGTTCTTC
j_gene: TRBJ2-1; v_gene: TRBV5-1; d_gene: TRBD2; abundance: -; CDR3aa: CASSLEMSGGLDEQFF; CDR3nt: TGCGCCAGCAGCTTGGAGATGAGCGGGGGATTGGATGAGCAGTTCTTC
j_gene: TRBJ1-3; v_gene: TRBV9; d_gene: -; abundance: -; CDR3aa: CASSVDLTGTVGSGNTIYF; CDR3nt: TGTGCCAGCAGCGTAGATTTAACGGGGACGGTCGGTTCTGGAAACACCATATATTTT
j_gene: TRBJ2-1; v_gene: TRBV5-6; d_gene: -; abundance: -; CDR3aa: CASSPPGGSNEQFF; CDR3nt: TGTGCCAGCAGCCCGCCCGGTGGGTCCAATGAGCAGTTCTTC
j_gene: TRBJ2-2; v_gene: TRBV19; d_gene: -; abundance: -; CDR3aa: CASSIEGALNTGELFF; CDR3nt: TGTGCCAGTAGTATAGAGGGGGCATTGAACACCGGGGAGCTGTTTTTT
j_gene: TRBJ2-3; v_gene: TRBV30; d_gene: TRBD1; abundance: -; CDR3aa: CAWGTGGDLTQYF; CDR3nt: TGTGCCTGGGGGACAGGGGGGGACCTGACGCAGTATTTT
j_gene: TRBJ1-4; v_gene: TRBV5-1; d_gene: TRBD1; abundance: -; CDR3aa: CASSNTGTDEKLFF; CDR3nt: TGCGCCAGCAGCAACACCGGGACAGATGAAAAACTGTTTTTT
j_gene: TRBJ2-3; v_gene: TRBV10-2; d_gene: TRBD1; abundance: -; CDR3aa: CASRPHTGGGTDTQYF; CDR3nt: TGCGCCAGCAGACCCCACACAGGGGGCGGCACAGATACGCAGTATTTT
j_gene: TRBJ1-2; v_gene: TRBV19; d_gene: -; abundance: -; CDR3aa: CASSMVLGTYREKKNYGYTF; CDR3nt: TGTGCCAGTAGTATGGTTCTCGGGACCTACAGGGAGAAAAAAAACTATGGCTACACCTTC
j_gene: TRBJ2-1; v_gene: TRBV6-4; d_gene: TRBD2; abundance: -; CDR3aa: CASSVWAGAGNEQFF; CDR3nt: TGTGCCAGCAGTGTCTGGGCGGGAGCAGGGAATGAGCAGTTCTTC
j_gene: TRBJ2-3; v_gene: TRBV19; d_gene: -; abundance: -; CDR3aa: CASKRSGTSTDTQYF; CDR3nt: TGTGCCAGTAAGAGGAGCGGAACTAGCACAGATACGCAGTATTTT
j_gene: TRBJ2-3; v_gene: TRBV5-4; d_gene: TRBD2; abundance: -; CDR3aa: CASSLRLAGAGDTQYF; CDR3nt: TGTGCCAGCAGCTTAAGATTAGCGGGAGCGGGAGATACGCAGTATTTT
j_gene: TRBJ2-7; v_gene: TRBV5-1; d_gene: -; abundance: -; CDR3aa: CASSLVQGQYEQYF; CDR3nt: TGCGCCAGCAGCTTGGTGCAGGGGCAGTACGAGCAGTACTTC
j_gene: TRBJ2-6; v_gene: TRBV13; d_gene: -; abundance: -; CDR3aa: CASSLVRPGGANVLTF; CDR3nt: TGTGCCAGCAGCTTAGTACGGCCTGGTGGGGCCAACGTCCTGACTTTC
j_gene: TRBJ2-7; v_gene: TRBV5-1; d_gene: TRBD1; abundance: -; CDR3aa: CASSLTGTGSPYEQYF; CDR3nt: TGCGCCAGCAGCTTGACCGGGACAGGGTCCCCCTACGAGCAGTACTTC
j_gene: TRBJ1-6; v_gene: TRBV6-1; d_gene: -; abundance: few; CDR3aa: CASSEGAGVSPLHF; CDR3nt: TGTGCCAGCAGTGAAGGGGCAGGGGTTTCACCCCTCCACTTT
j_gene: TRBJ2-7; v_gene: TRBV2; d_gene: -; abundance: -; CDR3aa: CAGSGRGYEQYF; CDR3nt: TGTGCCGGATCGGGGCGGGGATACGAGCAGTACTTC
j_gene: TRBJ2-6; v_gene: TRBV2; d_gene: -; abundance: once; CDR3aa: CASSERRDSFRSGANVLTF; CDR3nt: TGTGCCAGCAGTGAGCGCAGGGACTCGTTCCGATCTGGGGCCAACGTCCTGACTTTC
j_gene: TRBJ2-5; v_gene: TRBV18; d_gene: -; abundance: -; CDR3aa: CASSPPSGGGETQYF; CDR3nt: TGTGCCAGCTCACCACCTAGCGGAGGGGGGGAGACCCAGTACTTC
j_gene: TRBJ2-3; v_gene: TRBV11-2; d_gene: -; abundance: -; CDR3aa: CASSLDWTGTDTQYF; CDR3nt: TGTGCCAGCAGCTTAGATTGGACAGGCACAGATACGCAGTATTTT
j_gene: TRBJ2-2; v_gene: TRBV4-3; d_gene: -; abundance: -; CDR3aa: CASSLRIGGNTGELFF; CDR3nt: TGCGCCAGCAGCCTCCGGATTGGGGGGAACACCGGGGAGCTGTTTTTT
j_gene: TRBJ1-6; v_gene: TRBV12-5; d_gene: TRBD1; abundance: once; CDR3aa: CASGLGGTAPNSPLHF; CDR3nt: TGTGCTAGTGGTTTGGGCGGGACAGCCCCCAATTCACCCCTCCACTTT
j_gene: TRBJ2-7; v_gene: TRBV11-1; d_gene: -; abundance: -; CDR3aa: CASSTDYEQYF; CDR3nt: TGTGCCAGCAGCACCGACTACGAGCAGTACTTC
j_gene: TRBJ2-5; v_gene: TRBV7-2; d_gene: TRBD1; abundance: -; CDR3aa: CASSLGQGVSQYF; CDR3nt: TGTGCCAGCAGCTTAGGGCAGGGGGTGTCCCAGTACTTC
j_gene: TRBJ2-7; v_gene: TRBV7-9; d_gene: TRBD1; abundance: -; CDR3aa: CASRGQGHEQYF; CDR3nt: TGTGCCAGCAGGGGACAGGGCCACGAGCAGTACTTC
j_gene: TRBJ2-5; v_gene: TRBV5-4; d_gene: TRBD2; abundance: once; CDR3aa: CASSSPTSGVGETQYF; CDR3nt: TGTGCCAGCAGCTCTCCGACTAGCGGGGTAGGAGAGACCCAGTACTTC
j_gene: TRBJ2-2; v_gene: TRBV6-4; d_gene: -; abundance: -; CDR3aa: CASTDDRSWTGELFF; CDR3nt: TGTGCCAGCACCGACGACAGGAGCTGGACCGGGGAGCTGTTTTTT
j_gene: TRBJ1-2; v_gene: TRBV30; d_gene: TRBD1; abundance: -; CDR3aa: CAVTGGYGYTF; CDR3nt: TGTGCCGTGACAGGGGGATATGGCTACACCTTC
j_gene: TRBJ2-3; v_gene: TRBV2; d_gene: TRBD2; abundance: -; CDR3aa: CASRGLAGTSTDTQYF; CDR3nt: TGTGCCAGCCGTGGACTAGCGGGGACTAGCACAGATACGCAGTATTTT